Presented here are 7 T cell receptor beta chains from one specimen sequenced in a study of blood T cells in healthy people across ages. A sample-barcoded 5' primer and a J-beta primer mix were used in a second PCR of roughly 7 to 11 cycles. TCRdb recomputed calls from the 5' RACE reads with MiXCR, one row per CDR3 protein. This table holds some 1.1 million distinct CDR3 sequences, around two fifths found once. Sequenced input: blood. These receptors came from a man between 18 and 35 years old in good health.

Note on this clonotype: Germline is not matched at one junction end, which may reflect a read error. This sequence joins TRBV6-5 and TRBJ1-2; TRBD1 is a possible D gene (5 bases). This CDR3 has 15 amino acids. Germline-derived CDR1 and CDR2 are MNHEY and SVGAGI. The CDR3, as DNA: TGTGCCAGCAGTTCCCGGCGGACAACCAACTATGGCCACACCTTC. It specifies CASSSRRTTNYGHTF.

The chain uses TRBV14 and TRBJ2-3, with no clear D. The V end was cut by 2 bases, the J end by 0 bases, with 6 bases between. Germline V gene data show CDR1 as SGHDN and CDR2 as FVKESK. The CDR3 consists of 14 residues. CDR3: CASSQSISTDTQYF. The CDR3 DNA reads as TGTGCCAGCAGCCAATCTATAAGCACAGATACGCAGTATTTT.

This clonotype was detected only a few times. The rearrangement joins TRBV14 to TRBJ1-2, with a weak D call TRBD1 (5 bases). Trimming took 1 base from V and 5 from J, leaving 14 bases between them. CDR3 length: 15 amino acids. The V gene's germline CDR1 is SGHDN and CDR2 FVKESK. CDR3: CASSQGRGSLYGYTF. The CDR3 region has the DNA TGTGCCAGCAGCCAAGGCCGGGGCAGCTTATATGGCTACACCTTC.

The V call is TRBV5-1, the J call TRBJ2-5; no clear D. V was shortened by 2 bases and J by 2 bases, with 10 bases between the two germline ends. The CDR3 has 14 residues. Per germline, CDR1 SGHRS and CDR2 YFSETQ. The CDR3 DNA reads TGCGCCAGCAGCTTCGACCGAAAACAAGAGACCCAGTACTTC. Its protein product is CASSFDRKQETQYF.

This chain joins TRBV9 and TRBJ1-1; TRBD1 might be the D (5 bases). Germline CDR1 is SGDLS and CDR2 is YYNGEE. CDR3 size: 14 residues. With 3 bases removed from V and 5 bases from J, the gap between germline ends came to 14 bases. CDR3 sequence: CASSGPTGPTEAFF. DNA of the CDR3: TGTGCCAGCAGCGGACCGACGGGACCGACTGAAGCTTTCTTT. The variable domain in full, with the rest retrieved from reference TRBV9 and TRBJ1-1, is DSGVTQTPKHLITATGQRVTLRCSPRSGDLSVYWYQQSLDQGLQFLIQYYNGEERAKGNILERFSAQQFPDLHSELNLSSLELGDSALYFCASSGPTGPTEAFFGQGTRLTVV.

This clonotype was counted only a few times. This chain connects TRBV6-5 to TRBJ1-2, with D possibly TRBD1 on 5 matching bases. The germline CDR1 and CDR2 sequences are MNHEY and SVGAGI. The germline V and J ends were trimmed by 7 bases and 4 bases, with 22 bases remaining between them. The CDR3 runs 16 residues. The CDR3 DNA reads TGTGCCAGCATTACACACCAGACAGCACGAACCTATGGCTACACCTTC. This codes for CASITHQTARTYGYTF.

This clonotype was recorded at least ten times. The chain couples TRBV12-3 or TRBV12-4 to TRBJ2-1, with D possibly matching TRBD2 (5 bases). CDR3 length: 13 amino acids. Trimming removed 7 bases from V and 8 bases from J, with 15 bases in between. The CDR3 nucleotides are TGTGCCAGCACACTAGGGTCAGCCGATGAGCAGTTCTTC. It encodes CASTLGSADEQFF.